The entry below gives a single TCR beta chain sequence along with its context. TEMRA cells were FACS-enriched and CD8+ and CD4+ T cells negatively isolated. The CDR3 sequence is 15 residues long. Deletions cut 3 bases from V and 5 bases from J, with 17 bases between. Germline CDR1 reads SGHNT; CDR2 reads YYREEE (reference sequence). The data derive from a study of CD8 T cells in Susac syndrome. Study information: Patients with Susac syndrome had blood drawn and were at that point therapy-naive, on corticosteroids, or on intravenous immunoglobulin alone.

Reverse transcription used roughly 0.45 to 1 ug RNA and random hexamers. An immunoSEQ multiplex PCR amplified TCR beta CDR3 over 54 Vbeta and 13 Jbeta. TCRdb passed the immunoSEQ multiplex PCR reads through MiXCR, listing each CDR3 protein once. The profile covers more than 150,000 distinct CDR3 sequences, with approximately 95% appearing a single time and around 0.096% taken by the ten largest. The sequence was collected from a human donor with Susac syndrome. The V and J genes are TRBV5-4 and TRBJ2-5; a weak D match, TRBD2 (6 bases). The material sequenced was CD4+ T cells from PBMCs. The CDR3 coding sequence is TGTGCCAGCAGCTCCCCCACCGGGAGTAGGGAGACCCAGTACTTC. Translated: CASSSPTGSRETQYF. The whole variable domain, filled in from reference TRBV5-4 and TRBJ2-5, reads ETGVTQSPTHLIKTRGQQVTLRCSSQSGHNTVSWYQQALGQGPQFIFQYYREEENGRGNFPPRFSGLQFPNYSSELNVNALELDDSALYLCASSSPTGSRETQYFGPGTRLLVL.